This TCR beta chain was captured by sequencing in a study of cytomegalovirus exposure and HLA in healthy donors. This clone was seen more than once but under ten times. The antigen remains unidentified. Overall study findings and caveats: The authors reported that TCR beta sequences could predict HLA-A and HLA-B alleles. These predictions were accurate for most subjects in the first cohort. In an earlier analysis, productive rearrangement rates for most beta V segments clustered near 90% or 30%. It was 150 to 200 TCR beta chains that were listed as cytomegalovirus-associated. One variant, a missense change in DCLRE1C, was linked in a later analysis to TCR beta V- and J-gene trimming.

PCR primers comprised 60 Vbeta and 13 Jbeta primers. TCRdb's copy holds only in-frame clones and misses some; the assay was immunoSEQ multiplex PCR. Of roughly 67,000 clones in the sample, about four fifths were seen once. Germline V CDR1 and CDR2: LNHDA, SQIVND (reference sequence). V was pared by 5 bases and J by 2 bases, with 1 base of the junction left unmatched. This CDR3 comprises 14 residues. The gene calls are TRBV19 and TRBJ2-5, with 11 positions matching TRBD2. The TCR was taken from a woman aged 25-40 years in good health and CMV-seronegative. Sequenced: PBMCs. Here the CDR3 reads CASSRLAGQETQYF. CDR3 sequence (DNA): TGTGCCAGTAGTCGACTAGCGGGGCAAGAGACCCAGTACTTC. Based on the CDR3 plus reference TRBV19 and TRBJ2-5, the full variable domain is DGGITQSPKYLFRKEGQNVTLSCEQNLNHDAMYWYRQDPGQGLRLIYYSQIVNDFQKGDIAEGYSVSREKKESFPLTVTSAQKNPTAFYLCASSRLAGQETQYFGPGTRLLVL.